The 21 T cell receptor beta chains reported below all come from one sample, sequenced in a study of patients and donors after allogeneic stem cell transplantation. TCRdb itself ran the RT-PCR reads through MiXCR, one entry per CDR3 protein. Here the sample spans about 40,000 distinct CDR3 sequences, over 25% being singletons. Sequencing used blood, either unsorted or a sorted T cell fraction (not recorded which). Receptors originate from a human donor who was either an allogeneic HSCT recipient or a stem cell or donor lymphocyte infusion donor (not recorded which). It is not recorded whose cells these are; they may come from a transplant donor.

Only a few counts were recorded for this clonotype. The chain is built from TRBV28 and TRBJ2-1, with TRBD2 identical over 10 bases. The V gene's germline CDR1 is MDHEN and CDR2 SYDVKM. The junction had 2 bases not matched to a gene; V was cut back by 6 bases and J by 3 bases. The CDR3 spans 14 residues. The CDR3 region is CASRGTSVYNEQFF. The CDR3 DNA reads TGTGCCAGCAGGGGGACTAGCGTCTACAATGAGCAGTTCTTC.

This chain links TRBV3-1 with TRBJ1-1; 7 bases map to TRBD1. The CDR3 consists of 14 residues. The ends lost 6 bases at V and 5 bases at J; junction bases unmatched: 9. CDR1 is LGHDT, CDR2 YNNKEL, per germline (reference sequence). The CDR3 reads CASRNRGKLTEAFF. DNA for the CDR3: TGTGCCAGCAGAAACAGGGGAAAATTGACTGAAGCTTTCTTT.

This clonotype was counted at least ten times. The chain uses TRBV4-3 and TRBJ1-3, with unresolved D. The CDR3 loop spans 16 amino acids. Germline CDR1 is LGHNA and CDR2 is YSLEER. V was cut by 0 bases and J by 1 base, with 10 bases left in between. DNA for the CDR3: TGCGCCAGCAGCCAAGAGTTAAGAGTGTCTGGAAACACCATATATTTT. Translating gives CASSQELRVSGNTIYF.

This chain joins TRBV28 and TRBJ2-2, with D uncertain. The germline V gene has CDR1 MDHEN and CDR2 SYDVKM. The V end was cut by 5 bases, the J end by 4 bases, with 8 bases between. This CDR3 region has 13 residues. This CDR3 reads CASSPRITGELFF. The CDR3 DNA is TGTGCCAGCAGTCCAAGGATCACCGGGGAGCTGTTTTTT.

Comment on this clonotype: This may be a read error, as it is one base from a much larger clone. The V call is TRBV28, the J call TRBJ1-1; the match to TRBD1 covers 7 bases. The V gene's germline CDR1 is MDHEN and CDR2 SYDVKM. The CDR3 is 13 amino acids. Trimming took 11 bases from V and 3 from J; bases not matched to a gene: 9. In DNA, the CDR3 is TGTGCCGGCACCCTAGGGGGCTACACTGAAGCTTTCTTT. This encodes CAGTLGGYTEAFF.

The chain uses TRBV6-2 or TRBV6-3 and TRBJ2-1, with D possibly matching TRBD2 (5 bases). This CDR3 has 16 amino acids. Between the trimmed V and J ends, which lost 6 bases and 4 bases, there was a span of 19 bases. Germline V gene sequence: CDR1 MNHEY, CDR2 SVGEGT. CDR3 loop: CASSLFRGVSYNEQFF. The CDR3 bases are TGTGCCAGCAGCCTCTTTCGGGGAGTATCTTACAATGAGCAGTTCTTC.

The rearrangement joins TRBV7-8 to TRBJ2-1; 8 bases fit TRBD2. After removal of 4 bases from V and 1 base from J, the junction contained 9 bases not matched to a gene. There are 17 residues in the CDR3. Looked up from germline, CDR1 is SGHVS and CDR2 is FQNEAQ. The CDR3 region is CASSSRGGPHSYNEQFF. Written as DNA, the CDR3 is TGTGCCAGCAGCTCTCGGGGGGGACCCCATTCCTACAATGAGCAGTTCTTC. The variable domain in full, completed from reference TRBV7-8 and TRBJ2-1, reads GAGVSQSPRYKVAKRGQDVALRCDPISGHVSLFWYQQALGQGPEFLTYFQNEAQLDKSGLPSDRFFAERPEGSVSTLKIQRTQQEDSAVYLCASSSRGGPHSYNEQFFGPGTRLTVL.

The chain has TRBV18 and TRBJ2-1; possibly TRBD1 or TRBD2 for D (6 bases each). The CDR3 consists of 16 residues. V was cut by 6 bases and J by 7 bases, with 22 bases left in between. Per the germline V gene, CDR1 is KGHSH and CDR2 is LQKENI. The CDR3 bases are TGTGCCAGCTCCCACCGTGGGGGCGGAGGGAGTAATGAGCAGTTCTTC. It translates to CASSHRGGGGSNEQFF.

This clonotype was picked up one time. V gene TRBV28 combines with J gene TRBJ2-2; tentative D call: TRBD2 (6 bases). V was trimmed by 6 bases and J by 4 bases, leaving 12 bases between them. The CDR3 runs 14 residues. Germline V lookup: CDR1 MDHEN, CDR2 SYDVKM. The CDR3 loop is CASRASVSTGELFF. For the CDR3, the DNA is TGTGCCAGCAGGGCTAGCGTTTCCACCGGGGAGCTGTTTTTT.

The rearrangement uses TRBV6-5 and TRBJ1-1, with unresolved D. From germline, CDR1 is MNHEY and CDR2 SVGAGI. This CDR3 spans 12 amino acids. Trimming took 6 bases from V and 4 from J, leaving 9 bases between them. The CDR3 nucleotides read TGTGCCAGCAGAGACATCTCCACTGAAGCTTTCTTT. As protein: CASRDISTEAFF.

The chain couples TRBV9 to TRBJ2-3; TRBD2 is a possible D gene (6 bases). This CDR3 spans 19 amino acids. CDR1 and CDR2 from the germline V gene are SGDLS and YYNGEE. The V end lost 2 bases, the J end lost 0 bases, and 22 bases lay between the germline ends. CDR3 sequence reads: CASSVPGTRAGYSTDTQYF. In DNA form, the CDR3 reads TGTGCCAGCAGCGTGCCGGGGACCAGGGCGGGATATAGCACAGATACGCAGTATTTT.

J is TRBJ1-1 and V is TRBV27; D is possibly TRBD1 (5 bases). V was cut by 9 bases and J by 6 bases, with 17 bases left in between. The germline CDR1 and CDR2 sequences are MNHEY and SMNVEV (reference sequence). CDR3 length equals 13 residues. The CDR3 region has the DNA TGTGCCAGTTCAACCGGGGGGTACTCTGAAGCTTTCTTT. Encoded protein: CASSTGGYSEAFF.

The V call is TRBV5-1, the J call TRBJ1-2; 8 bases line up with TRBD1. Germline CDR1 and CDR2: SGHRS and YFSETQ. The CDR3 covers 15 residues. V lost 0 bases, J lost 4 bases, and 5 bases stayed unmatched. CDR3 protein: CASSLVADRVYGYTF. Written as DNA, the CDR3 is TGCGCCAGCAGCTTGGTGGCGGACAGGGTCTATGGCTACACCTTC.

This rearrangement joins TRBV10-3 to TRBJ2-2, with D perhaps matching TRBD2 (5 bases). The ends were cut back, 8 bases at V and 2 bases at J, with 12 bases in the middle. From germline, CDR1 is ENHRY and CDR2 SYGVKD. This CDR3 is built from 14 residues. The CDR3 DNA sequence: TGTGCCATCGGAGGCGGAGCAAACACCGGGGAGCTGTTTTTT. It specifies CAIGGGANTGELFF.

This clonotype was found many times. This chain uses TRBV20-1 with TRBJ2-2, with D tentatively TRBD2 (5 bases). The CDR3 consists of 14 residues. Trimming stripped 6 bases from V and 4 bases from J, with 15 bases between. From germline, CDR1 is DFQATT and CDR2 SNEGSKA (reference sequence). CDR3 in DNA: TGCAGTGCCGGGCTAGCCCCGATCACCGGGGAGCTGTTTTTT. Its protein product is CSAGLAPITGELFF.

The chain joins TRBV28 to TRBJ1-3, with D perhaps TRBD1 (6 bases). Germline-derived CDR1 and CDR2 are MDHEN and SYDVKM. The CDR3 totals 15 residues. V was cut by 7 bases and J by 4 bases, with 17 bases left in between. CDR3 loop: CASTPTRGSGNTIYF. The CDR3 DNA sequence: TGTGCCAGCACCCCCACCAGGGGTTCAGGAAACACCATATATTTT.

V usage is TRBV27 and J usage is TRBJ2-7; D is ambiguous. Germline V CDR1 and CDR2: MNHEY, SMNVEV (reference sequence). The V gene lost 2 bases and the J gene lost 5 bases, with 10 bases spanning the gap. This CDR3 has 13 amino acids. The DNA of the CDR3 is TGTGCCAGCAGTTTAATACCAGCCCACGAGCAGTACTTC. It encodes CASSLIPAHEQYF.

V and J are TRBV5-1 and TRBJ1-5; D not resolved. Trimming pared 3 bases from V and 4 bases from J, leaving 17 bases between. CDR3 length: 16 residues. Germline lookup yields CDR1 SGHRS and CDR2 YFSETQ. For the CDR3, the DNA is TGCGCCAGCAGCTCGAGACGACTGGGAGGGAATCAGCCCCAGCATTTT. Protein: CASSSRRLGGNQPQHF.

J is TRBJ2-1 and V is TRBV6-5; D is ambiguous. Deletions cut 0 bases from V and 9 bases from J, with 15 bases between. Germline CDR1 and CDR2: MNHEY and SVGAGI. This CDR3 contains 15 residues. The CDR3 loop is CASSYSGPRVGEQFF. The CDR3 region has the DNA TGTGCCAGCAGTTACTCAGGACCCCGGGTGGGTGAGCAGTTCTTC.

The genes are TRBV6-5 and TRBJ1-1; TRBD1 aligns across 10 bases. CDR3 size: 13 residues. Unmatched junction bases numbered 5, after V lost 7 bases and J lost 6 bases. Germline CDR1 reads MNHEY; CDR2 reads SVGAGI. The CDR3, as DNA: TGTGCCAGCAAGACAGGGGGCTGGGCTGAAGCTTTCTTT. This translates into CASKTGGWAEAFF.

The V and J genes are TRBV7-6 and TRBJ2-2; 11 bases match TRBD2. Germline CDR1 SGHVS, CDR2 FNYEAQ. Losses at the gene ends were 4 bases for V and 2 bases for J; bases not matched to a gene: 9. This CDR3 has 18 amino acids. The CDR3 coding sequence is TGTGCCAGCAGCTCCTTACCCGGGACTAGCGGAAACACCGGGGAGCTGTTTTTT. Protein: CASSSLPGTSGNTGELFF.